This record concerns one TCR beta chain sequence. Its antigen is undetermined. These data come from a study of regulatory T cells in long-lasting Graves disease. General study results and limits: Newly diagnosed patients shared about a thousand public clonotypes; persistent patients shared around 2,500. What was studied was peripheral blood only, and not thyroid tissue. There were preferences for TRBV28, TRBJ1-2 and TRBJ2-5 in persistent disease.

Arm-PCR of CDR3 regions with iRepertoire HTBI primers generated TCR beta libraries. TCRdb reprocessed the multiplex PCR reads with MiXCR, giving one entry per CDR3 protein. The sample lists 530,000 or so distinct CDR3 sequences, about 13% seen once, with roughly 9.7% in the top ten. The CDR3 consists of 17 residues. Trimming pared 0 bases from V and 4 bases from J, leaving 17 bases between. Germline V CDR1 and CDR2: KGHDR, SFDVKD. Stated time point: newly diagnosed GD, antithyroid drugs for less than 3 months. Extracted RNA from PBMCs served as the source of the TCR library. These sequences were also reported in another study, on T cells in Graves' hyperthyroidism and ophthalmopathy. That paper notes: The study used the HTBI primer set for a first-round RT-PCR of the TCR CDR3.

The sequencing used peripheral blood mononuclear cells (PBMCs), collected at new diagnosis, from a patient treated with antithyroid drugs. This sequence originates from a man younger than 40 with Graves disease. This chain joins TRBV24-1 and TRBJ2-5, with D perhaps TRBD1 or TRBD2 (5 bases each). CDR3 in amino acids: CATSDLGDGPYGETQYF. The CDR3 DNA is TGTGCCACCAGTGATTTGGGGGACGGTCCTTACGGAGAGACCCAGTACTTC.